Given below is one T cell receptor beta chain in context. The antigen it binds to is not known. Within one base of it there is no much larger clone, and no base qualities were kept. The CDR3 has 15 amino acids, counting the end cysteine and phenylalanine. Solely the CDR3 DNA is kept, with 45 bases framed from the first base. CDR1 and CDR2, looked up from the germline V gene, are LGHNA and YNFKEQ. Trimming removed 0 bases from V and 2 bases from J, leaving 8 bases between the germline ends. The data were taken from a study of cytomegalovirus exposure and HLA in healthy donors (dated by TCRdb to between 2016 and 2019). About the investigation overall: According to an earlier analysis of a few hundred of the donors, about 179 million T cells yielded some 110 million unique TCR beta sequences and 250 to 350 Gb of sequence data. An early release that covered some 640 HLA-typed donors contained about 300 gigabases of sequencing data and about 93 million unique TCR sequences. Of the 350 to 450 genotyped donors, approximately 80% were placed in the genetic ancestry cluster associated with self-reported Caucasian donors. The study aimed to test whether cataloging public T cell receptors could reveal signatures of past pathogen exposure. The T cell repertoires of under 750 subjects were profiled by immunosequencing and related to cytomegalovirus serostatus. In addition to the first cohort of 666 subjects, a separate validation cohort of 120 different subjects was used. To predict cytomegalovirus infection status, the study combined high-throughput TCR immunosequencing, statistical association of individual TCRs with disease status, and machine learning. A later analysis re-analyzed previously published TCR beta repertoires from hundreds of donors and added high-resolution HLA genotyping to study TCR occurrence patterns. The later analysis used no new phenotypic data to find candidate immune exposures, relying instead on TCR beta sequences and their occurrence across donors. An earlier analysis of about 620 of the donors applied high-throughput TCR beta sequencing to assess whether each TCR beta V gene segment acted as functional or pseudogenic. Donor age, sex, ethnicity and CMV serostatus were collected together with the repertoire data. A later genetic analysis took genome-wide SNP genotypes for about three fifths of the 666 donors and used that subset as a discovery cohort. All discovery cohort repertoires had been generated using a single sequencing platform. HLA typing included class I and class II loci at four-digit resolution. Typing coverage varied by locus: roughly 629-640 donors for A, B, C, DRB1 and DQB1; approximately 500 for DQA1; more than 600 for DPA1; some 470 for DPB1. Five DR-DQ haplotypes were treated as single units for association and clustering because of strong linkage in the cohort. Among 398 genotyped donors of the cohort, an average of about 240,000 unique TCR beta nucleotide sequences were sequenced per donor, 15% to 20% of them non-productive.

The cohort was made up of 500 to 850 healthy bone marrow donors. All cohort members were sampled while nominally healthy, although unrecorded immune exposures were likely present. The donor tested CMV seropositive and was one of the 289 seropositive cohort members. A peripheral blood sample was provided by each donor, and peripheral blood mononuclear cells were used for TCR beta sequencing. The Qiagen DNeasy Blood Extraction Kit was used to extract genomic DNA from the blood cell samples. The investigation overall reported the following: The authors suggested that the approach could potentially be extended to other disease states and immunological phenotypes. A further reported finding was that TCR beta sequences accurately predicted the HLA-A and HLA-B alleles for most subjects in the first cohort. Because the 87-base-pair reads could not distinguish some IMGT-functional V segments, including TRBV6-2 and TRBV6-3, those segments were excluded. According to a later analysis, parvovirus B19, influenza, CMV and Epstein-Barr virus appeared linked to several top co-occurrence clusters. In a later genetic analysis, fewer N-insertions in productive TCRs were reported among donors in an Asian-associated ancestry cluster than the roughly 640-donor mean. According to a later analysis, most CMV-associated TCR beta chains appeared to be HLA-restricted, and the HLA associations seemed to be driven largely by CMV exposure. Over 15 rarely observed V segments, including chromosome 9 orphons, were excluded from the earlier analysis of a few hundred of the donors because counts were too low. V-gene and J-gene trimming of TCR beta chains was associated with a missense DCLRE1C variant in a later genetic analysis, and the association was replicated in an independent cohort. At a false discovery rate of 0.05, a later analysis linked about 16,000 TCR beta sequences to specific HLA alleles. Only TCR beta chains were sequenced in this cohort, and the absence of alpha or paired-chain data limited detectable features. The study gave a list of about 160 TCR beta chains associated with cytomegalovirus. CMV serostatus was the only immune exposure information available for the cohort. Linkage disequilibrium might explain the correlated functional status among segregating V segments, but an unknown experimental factor could not be excluded. Presence/absence analyses assumed roughly uniform sequencing depth across donors, an assumption that may not hold. A later analysis found that TCR association rates varied across HLA loci, with DRB1 alleles showing the most associated TCRs and HLA-C alleles the fewest. A later analysis found that HLA-associated TCR beta chains were more clonally expanded and had lower generation probabilities than equally common non-associated chains. In an earlier analysis of around 600 of the donors, most TCR beta V segments were observed in productive rearrangements about 87% or about 30% of the time, broadly matching IMGT annotations. When HLA alleles, especially DR and DQ, strongly co-occurred, TCR associations were difficult to assign to individual alleles. Three of the identified cytomegalovirus-associated TCR beta chains were confirmed in vitro to be specific for cytomegalovirus antigens. A group of highly shared sequence variants was considered likely to be a technical artifact of the sequencing pipeline. Cytomegalovirus status was reported to be diagnosed by the classifier with high specificity and sensitivity in both the original and validation cohorts. Because some donors lacked HLA typing at each locus, the association tests relied only on the typed subset. While some public TCRs were present in many individuals, most TCR sequences turned up only very rarely across donors.

Libraries came from the immunoSEQ multiplex PCR assay. For the multiplex PCR, a mixture combining 60 forward primers for TCR Vbeta segments and 13 reverse primers for TCR Jbeta segments was used. The CDR3 region of rearranged TCR beta genes was amplified from genomic DNA with a multiplex PCR assay. The Illumina HiSeq System was used to sequence the amplified TCR beta libraries as 87-base-pair reads. The published analysis was carried out like this. In a later analysis, tens of millions of unique TCR beta chains were counted across the 650 to 700 repertoires, and roughly 9.9 million of these chains were shared by at least two donors. To remove PCR and sequencing errors, raw reads were error-corrected and collapsed into unique sequences using a nearest-neighbor algorithm that merged closely related sequences. To assign V, D and J gene segments, CDR3 sequences were aligned to IMGT reference sequences. Each retained sequence needed at least a six-nucleotide match to both a V gene segment and a J gene segment. Rearrangements were classified as productive when the CDR3 lacked stop codons and remained in frame with V and J, and all other rearrangements were classified as non-productive. Following IMGT convention, CDR3 was defined as the stretch from the second conserved V-encoded cysteine to the conserved J-encoded phenylalanine. Sequences without an unambiguous match to a single V gene segment were excluded from the earlier analysis of about 640 of the donors. An earlier analysis of 500 to 600 of the donors classified V segments as functional when productive rearrangements were above 56.7% and as segregating when the standard deviation between donors was above 5%. A statistical classification framework was developed to diagnose cytomegalovirus status using the catalog of TCR beta chain sequences. A later analysis assigned V and J genes by comparing TCR nucleotide sequences with IMGT/GENE-DB human TR gene sequences. A later analysis assigned CDR3 sequences and most-parsimonious VDJ recombination scenarios with the TCRdist pipeline. A later analysis defined each TCR beta chain by its CDR3 amino acid sequence plus V-gene family, and excluded reads lacking a unique V-gene family. As a way to deal with suspected cross-contamination and a sequencing artifact, a later analysis dropped approximately 570 nucleotide sequences that were highly shared and had low generation probability. For each public chain, a later analysis derived a clonal expansion index from normalized ranks of inferred template counts within each repertoire. In a later analysis, generation probabilities were computed using a VDJ recombination model fitted to out-of-frame rearrangements, and the results were checked against IGoR. In a later analysis, hypergeometric tests were used to score TCR-TCR, TCR-HLA and TCR-CMV co-occurrence, with a repertoire-size bias correction applied to TCR pairs. False discovery rates were estimated in a later analysis by permuting HLA or CMV assignments 20 times. In a later analysis, co-occurring TCRs were grouped with DBSCAN, and TCRdist sequence similarity was added when clustering was performed within HLA-allele-positive subsets. For co-occurrence clustering, repertoires with fewer than 30,000 or more than 120,000 public chains were excluded, along with about five repertoires with anomalous nucleotide sharing. TCRdb took this table from immuneACCESS and kept in-frame rearrangements with V and J called. Such tables lack part of the clones; where checked against another copy, unresolved V genes explain under half of the gap, and the rest is unexplained. Clone size and the V and J calls come from that table; the DNA yielded D and trimming. This sample holds around 210,000 clones; 70% to 80% were observed only once. The ten top clones hold nearly 0.4% of the sample.

The material sequenced was PBMCs. The sequence links TRBV4-2 to TRBJ1-3; no D gene can be assigned with confidence. This TCR was recovered from a male donor in good health and CMV-seropositive. The CDR3 in this case is CASSQDEGAGNTIYF. In nucleotide form, the sequence is TGTGCCAGCAGCCAAGATGAGGGTGCTGGAAACACCATATATTTT.